The next 24 T cell receptor beta chains were all read from a single sample in a study of T cells in Graves' hyperthyroidism and ophthalmopathy. TCR beta CDR3 regions were amplified from RNA. TCR CDR3 underwent first-round RT-PCR with the HTBI primer set. TCRdb reprocessed the multiplex PCR reads via MiXCR and lists one record per CDR3 protein. The sample holds nearly 750,000 distinct CDR3 sequences; over 35% are singletons and the top ten take around 31%. Input material: blood. All receptors come from a woman between 40 and 50 years old with Graves' hyperthyroidism.

V usage is TRBV5-5 and J usage is TRBJ1-1; D gene ambiguous. CDR1 and CDR2 from the germline V gene are SGHKS and YYEKEE (reference sequence). The V gene lost 4 bases and the J gene lost 0 bases, with 10 bases spanning the gap. The CDR3 is made up of 14 amino acids. As DNA, the CDR3 is TGTGCCAGCAGCCCTCGCGCGGTGAACACTGAAGCTTTCTTT. Translation: CASSPRAVNTEAFF.

The sample holds a few counts of this clonotype. This chain joins TRBV12-3 or TRBV12-4 and TRBJ2-7; the D call may be TRBD1 or TRBD2 (6 bases each). The CDR3 spans 14 residues. With 4 bases removed from V and 5 bases from J, the gap between germline ends came to 15 bases. CDR3 loop: CASSSHGGRDEQYF. In DNA, the CDR3 is TGTGCCAGCAGTTCCCACGGGGGCAGGGACGAGCAGTACTTC.

The rearrangement uses TRBV20-1 and TRBJ1-4, with 8 bases identical to TRBD1. V lost 3 bases, J lost 7 bases, and 4 bases stayed unmatched. The CDR3 sequence is 13 residues long. From germline, CDR1 is DFQATT and CDR2 SNEGSKA (reference sequence). CDR3 sequence: CSASSQGAEKLFF. The CDR3 DNA reads as TGCAGTGCTAGTTCCCAGGGGGCTGAAAAACTGTTTTTT.

V gene TRBV7-2 combines with J gene TRBJ2-2; D is unresolved. The CDR3 is 15 amino acids. The germline V gene encodes CDR1 SGHTA and CDR2 FQGNSA. The V end was cut by 2 bases, the J end by 0 bases, with 7 bases between. This CDR3 is CASSLSWANTGELFF. CDR3 DNA sequence: TGTGCCAGCAGCTTATCTTGGGCGAACACCGGGGAGCTGTTTTTT. Complete variable domain (other parts from reference TRBV7-2 and TRBJ2-2): GAGVSQSPSNKVTEKGKDVELRCDPISGHTALYWYRQSLGQGLEFLIYFQGNSAPDKSGLPSDRFSAERTGGSVSTLTIQRTQQEDSAVYLCASSLSWANTGELFFGEGSRLTVL.

This clonotype was recorded at least ten times. The chain couples TRBV20-1 to TRBJ2-2; no reliable D call. The CDR3 has 12 residues. Germline V gene data show CDR1 as DFQATT and CDR2 as SNEGSKA (reference sequence). Between the trimmed V and J ends, which lost 7 bases and 3 bases, there was a span of 9 bases. The CDR3 sequence: CSGPIDTGELFF. CDR3 bases: TGCAGTGGTCCCATTGACACCGGGGAGCTGTTTTTT.

This chain joins TRBV20-1 and TRBJ2-7, with 10 bases identical to TRBD2. V was clipped by 3 bases and J by 0 bases; unmatched bases: 17. CDR1 and CDR2 (germline): DFQATT, SNEGSKA (reference sequence). CDR3 length: 19 amino acids. Here the CDR3 reads CSASVGRTSGLLISYEQYF. For the CDR3, the DNA is TGCAGTGCTAGTGTGGGCCGGACTAGCGGCTTACTGATCTCCTACGAGCAGTACTTC.

The chain links TRBV6-5 to TRBJ1-1; maybe TRBD1 (6 bases). With 7 bases removed from V and 1 base from J, the gap between germline ends came to 19 bases. The CDR3 covers 16 residues. Germline V gene sequence: CDR1 MNHEY, CDR2 SVGAGI. The CDR3 spells CASITPGHGRNTEAFF. The CDR3 DNA is TGTGCCAGCATCACACCGGGACATGGTAGGAACACTGAAGCTTTCTTT.

The rearrangement links TRBV5-1 to TRBJ2-5; possibly TRBD1 or TRBD2 for D (6 bases each). The CDR3 runs to 12 residues. V lost 6 bases to trimming and J lost 4 bases, with 10 bases between them. Germline loops: CDR1 SGHRS, CDR2 YFSETQ. CDR3 DNA: TGCGCCAGCATACGGGGGCGAGAGACCCAGTACTTC. The encoded protein is CASIRGRETQYF.

This clonotype was detected many times. The rearrangement joins TRBV6-5 to TRBJ1-1; TRBD1 is a possible D gene (5 bases). The ends were cut back, 8 bases at V and 1 base at J, with 14 bases in the middle. CDR1 is MNHEY, CDR2 SVGAGI, per germline. The CDR3 has 14 residues. The CDR3 sequence is CASGAGRRNTEAFF. The CDR3 DNA reads as TGTGCCAGCGGAGCAGGGAGAAGGAACACTGAAGCTTTCTTT.

The V and J genes are TRBV19 and TRBJ2-2, with D maybe TRBD2 (6 bases). Trimming pared 4 bases from V and 3 bases from J, leaving 18 bases between. CDR1 is LNHDA and CDR2 is SQIVND in the germline V gene (reference sequence). This CDR3 is built from 17 residues. The CDR3 region has the DNA TGTGCCAGTAGTAGGGGGAATTTGATAGCGGACACCGGGGAGCTGTTTTTT. As protein: CASSRGNLIADTGELFF.

This clonotype was seen repeatedly, ten times or more. V usage is TRBV10-3 and J usage is TRBJ2-6, with TRBD1 as a possible D gene (6 bases). The V end was cut by 7 bases, the J end by 0 bases, with 10 bases between. The CDR3 sequence is 15 residues long. CDR1 and CDR2 (germline): ENHRY, SYGVKD. The CDR3 nucleotides read TGTGCCATCAACCCAGGGGTCTCTGGGGCCAACGTCCTGACTTTC. Protein product: CAINPGVSGANVLTF.

There are many counts of this clonotype. The rearrangement uses TRBV5-4 and TRBJ1-6, with D maybe TRBD1 (5 bases). In germline, CDR1 is SGHNT, CDR2 YYREEE (reference sequence). The CDR3 consists of 13 residues. V was cut by 0 bases and J by 14 bases, with 12 bases left in between. DNA for the CDR3: TGTGCCAGCAGCTTGGATGTGGGCAGGGCCCTCCACTTT. It yields the protein CASSLDVGRALHF.

The V call is TRBV10-3, the J call TRBJ1-1, with D maybe TRBD1 (6 bases). The CDR3 is 14 amino acids. V was cut by 0 bases and J by 12 bases, with 17 bases left in between. Germline loops: CDR1 ENHRY, CDR2 SYGVKD. The CDR3 region has the DNA TGTGCCATCAGTGAGTCGTACGCTGGGGGCTTGTCTTTCTTT. Translated, it gives CAISESYAGGLSFF.

Points on this clonotype: A much larger clone lies one base from this, so it may be a read error. This rearrangement joins TRBV7-9 to TRBJ2-7; possible D gene TRBD1, 6 bases. CDR3 length: 15 residues. Germline V gives CDR1 SEHNR, CDR2 FQNEAQ (reference sequence). The CDR3 is CVSSLGGWSSYEQYF. CDR3 nucleotide sequence: TGTGTCAGCAGCTTAGGGGGTTGGTCCTCCTACGAGCAGTACTTC.

Ten or more counts support this clonotype. The rearrangement links TRBV7-9 to TRBJ1-2, with D hard to call. Deletions cut 1 base from V and 8 bases from J, with 11 bases between. Germline CDR1 is SEHNR and CDR2 is FQNEAQ (reference sequence). The length of the CDR3 is 13 residues. The CDR3 DNA reads TGTGCCAGCAGCTTAGGGTTGGAGGAGGGCTACACCTTC. Translating it yields CASSLGLEEGYTF.

The chain has TRBV6-5 and TRBJ1-1; D is possibly TRBD1 (5 bases). CDR1 is MNHEY, CDR2 SVGAGI, per germline. V lost 6 bases and J lost 12, with 11 bases in between. The CDR3 runs to 10 residues. The CDR3 DNA sequence: TGTGCCAGCAGGGGGGTTTCAACTTTCTTT. Translated: CASRGVSTFF.

Comments on this clonotype: This may stem from a read error, because a much larger clone lies one nucleotide away. The CDR3 protein is CVSSPGQAGGYTF. In DNA, the CDR3 is TGTGTCAGCAGCCCGGGACAAGCGGGGGGCTACACCTTC. The chain links TRBV7-2 to TRBJ1-2; D may be TRBD1 (6 bases). Germline-derived CDR1 and CDR2 are SGHTA and FQGNSA. The CDR3 is 13 amino acids. The variable domain in full, completed from reference TRBV7-2 and TRBJ1-2, reads GAGVSQSPSNKVTEKGKDVELRCDPISGHTALYWYRQSLGQGLEFLIYFQGNSAPDKSGLPSDRFSAERTGGSVSTLTIQRTQQEDSAVYLCVSSPGQAGGYTFGSGTRLTVV.

The rearrangement joins TRBV10-3 to TRBJ2-7; D call uncertain. Trimming took 3 bases from V and 2 from J, leaving 5 bases between them. The CDR3 contains 12 residues. Germline CDR1 reads ENHRY; CDR2 reads SYGVKD. CDR3 amino acids: CAISEAPYEQYF. Here the CDR3 DNA reads TGTGCCATCAGTGAAGCCCCCTACGAGCAGTACTTC.

The chain has TRBV19 and TRBJ1-1; weak D call: TRBD1 (5 bases). V lost 3 bases and J 3 bases, leaving 11 bases between the germline ends. The CDR3 has 14 amino acids. Germline lookup yields CDR1 LNHDA and CDR2 SQIVND (reference sequence). The CDR3 DNA is TGTGCCAGTAGTATGGTAGGGGTTGACACTGAAGCTTTCTTT. Protein sequence: CASSMVGVDTEAFF. The variable domain in full, with the rest retrieved from reference TRBV19 and TRBJ1-1, is DGGITQSPKYLFRKEGQNVTLSCEQNLNHDAMYWYRQDPGQGLRLIYYSQIVNDFQKGDIAEGYSVSREKKESFPLTVTSAQKNPTAFYLCASSMVGVDTEAFFGQGTRLTVV.

The V call is TRBV12-3 or TRBV12-4, the J call TRBJ2-7; 9 positions match TRBD2. There are 14 residues in the CDR3. V dropped 4 bases and J dropped 5; count of bases not matched to a gene: 6. CDR3 DNA: TGTGCCAGCAGTTACTGGCGGGAGGGGAACGAGCAGTACTTC. Translating gives CASSYWREGNEQYF.

Notes on this clonotype: One end of the junction does not line up with germline, which may come from a read error. The DNA of the CDR3 is TGTGCCAGCAGTTGGGGGGGGCGGGACACTGAAGCTTCCTTT. As protein: CASSWGGRDTEASF. This chain joins TRBV7-9 and TRBJ1-1; weak D call: TRBD1 (6 bases). The CDR3 is 14 residues long. The germline V gene encodes CDR1 SEHNR and CDR2 FQNEAQ (reference sequence).

Notes on this clonotype: A junction end diverges from the germline sequence, so it may reflect a read error. The gene calls are TRBV6-6 and TRBJ1-2; TRBD1 agrees at 8 bases. Germline V gene data show CDR1 as MNHNY and CDR2 as SVGAGI (reference sequence). CDR3 size: 14 residues. The CDR3 DNA follows: TGTGCCAGCAGTGCACAGGGGGACGCCTATGCCTACACCTTC. It codes for CASSAQGDAYAYTF.

This clonotype was seen many times. The chain recombines TRBV20-1 with TRBJ1-4, with a possible D match to TRBD1 (6 bases). CDR3 size: 11 residues. Germline CDR1 is DFQATT and CDR2 is SNEGSKA (reference sequence). V was clipped by 6 bases and J by 8 bases, with 10 bases between them. The chain's CDR3 is CSATGQEKLFF. The CDR3 DNA reads TGCAGTGCCACAGGGCAAGAAAAACTGTTTTTT.

This clonotype was observed many times. The chain links TRBV3-1 to TRBJ2-7; D gene uncertain. The V end lost 4 bases, the J end lost 3 bases, and 10 bases lay between the germline ends. Germline CDR1 LGHDT, CDR2 YNNKEL (reference sequence). There are 13 residues in the CDR3. The CDR3 spells CASSPSLDYEQYF. The CDR3 DNA follows: TGTGCCAGCAGCCCAAGTCTGGACTACGAGCAGTACTTC.